This T cell receptor beta chain emerged from a study of Ad26.COV2.S vaccination and SARS-CoV-2 variants. Study-wide background: Participant was drawn from the COV1001 Ad26.COV2.S trial arm. The study gave Ad26.COV2.S intramuscularly, once or twice 56 days apart. Study-wide results and limits: For non-spike TCRs, breadth in vaccine recipients resembled that in placebo recipients.

As to treatment: roughly 20 received Ad26.COV2.S at low or high dose, single or two shots; about 5 received placebo; per-sample allocation not given. After the first vaccine or placebo injection, samples were drawn on day 63. Profiled with immunoSEQ multiplex PCR; TCRdb holds only in-frame clones, not every one. The sample gives some 300,000 clones, around four fifths of which show up once; 2% to 2.5% is in the top ten. The V gene's germline CDR1 is SNHLY and CDR2 FYNNEI. The CDR3 sequence is 15 residues long. V shed 3 bases, J shed 8 bases, and the junction held 7 bases outside the gene matches. This clone was seen once. Its specificity is unknown.

The V call is TRBV2, the J call TRBJ2-6; 7 positions match TRBD1. The sequence was obtained from a person between 18 and 65 years old who received the Ad26.COV2.S COVID-19 vaccine or a placebo. The sample consisted of peripheral blood, taken in a trial of Ad26.COV2.S vaccine versus placebo. The CDR3 protein is CASSERGRGSNVLTF. In nucleotides, the CDR3 is TGTGCCAGCAGTGAGAGGGGGCGAGGGTCCAACGTCCTGACTTTC.